This T cell receptor beta chain was sequenced in a study of blood T cell repertoires in COVID-19 (dated by TCRdb to the early 2020s). Concerning the study at large: Samples covering the acute and convalescent phases of COVID-19 were provided by collaborators in the United States, Italy and Spain. The dataset comprised deeply sampled blood TCRbeta repertoires from subjects exposed to, actively infected with, or recovered from COVID-19. The prospective study material was composed of cDNA or gDNA derived from T cells, B-cell-depleted T cells, or PBMCs. Where available, HLA class I and class II types were taken from metadata supplied by the sample provider and were not determined by assay-based typing. The repertoires were released in a freely available public database meant as a resource for research on the immune response to SARS-CoV-2. The samples were drawn from two sources: the first 160 participants of the ongoing ImmuneRACE study, and 1,200 or so subjects contributed by 6 global collaborators. Sample metadata almost always included a de-identified subject ID, COVID-19 status, age in years and sex.

What the research found in general, with its limitations: Clinical and demographic metadata were provided uncurated, with the amount varying by source and participant.

Enrolling through a virtual design, the prospective study's participants ranged in age from roughly 18 to 90 years and lived across roughly 24 United States geographic areas. In the prospective study, participants were assigned to cohorts based on the clinical history participants reported in a screening survey and a study questionnaire. Each participant in the prospective study had whole blood, serum and a nasopharyngeal or oropharyngeal swab collected by mobile phlebotomists. Participants in the prospective study had the option to provide additional blood draws and questionnaires over a roughly 2-month period. Before DNA extraction, blood samples from the prospective study were shipped at room temperature or frozen. The immunoSEQ Assay, a bias-controlled multiplex PCR, was used to amplify TCRbeta CDR3 regions from genomic DNA. Per the original workflow: The number of nucleated cells in each sample was estimated by amplification of reference gene primers within the assay. Sequence reads were collapsed and filtered to measure the absolute abundance of every unique TCRbeta CDR3 rearrangement. For each sample, productive Simpson clonality was calculated by taking the square root of Simpson's diversity index across productive rearrangements. TCRdb retrieved this table from immuneACCESS and kept in-frame rearrangements only. Not all clones are present; in checked studies, unresolved V genes account for under half, and no reason is known for the remainder. The DNA was the basis for D and trimming; V, J and clone size are from that table. Present in this sample are 300,000 to 400,000 clones, about 86% of which were seen just once. 3.5% to 4.5% of the sample is in the top ten clones.

V is shortened by 4 bases, J by 5 bases, and the region joining them spans 12 bases. The CDR1 and CDR2 encoded by the germline V gene are ENHRY and SYGVKD. From the cysteine through the phenylalanine, the CDR3 covers 14 amino acids. Only the CDR3 DNA is retained, 42 bases long and in frame from the first base. Turning to this clone: No antigen is known for it. Per-base qualities were not stored, and no clone one base away is much larger.

The rearrangement joined TRBV10-3 to TRBJ2-1; the D segment could be TRBD1, given 6 matching bases. The receptor's source is a woman aged 40 to 55 with acute COVID-19. The material sequenced was PBMCs or T cells enriched from blood (not recorded which). The CDR3 amino acid sequence is: CAISVGDRNNEQFF. The nucleotide sequence reads as follows: TGTGCCATCAGTGTAGGAGACAGGAACAATGAGCAGTTCTTC.